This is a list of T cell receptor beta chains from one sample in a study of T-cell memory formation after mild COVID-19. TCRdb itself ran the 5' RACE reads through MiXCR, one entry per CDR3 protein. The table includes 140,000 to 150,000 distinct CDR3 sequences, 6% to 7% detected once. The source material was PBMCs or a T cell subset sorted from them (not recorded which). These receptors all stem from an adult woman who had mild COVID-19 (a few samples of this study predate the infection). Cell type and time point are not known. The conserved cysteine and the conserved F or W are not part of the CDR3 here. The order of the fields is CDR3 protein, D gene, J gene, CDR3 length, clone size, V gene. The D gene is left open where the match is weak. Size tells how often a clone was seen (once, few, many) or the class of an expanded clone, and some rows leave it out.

CDR3: SVQLVHEQF; D: -; J: TRBJ2-1; length: 9; size: many; V: TRBV20-1
CDR3: ASSIGDASTETQY; D: -; J: TRBJ2-5; length: 13; size: many; V: TRBV19
CDR3: ASSQVRGSYNEQF; D: -; J: TRBJ2-1; length: 13; size: -; V: TRBV3-1
CDR3: ASSTSGGAKDTQY; D: TRBD2; J: TRBJ2-3; length: 13; size: few; V: TRBV7-3
CDR3: ASSLMGYNEQF; D: -; J: TRBJ2-1; length: 11; size: many; V: TRBV7-3
CDR3: ASGRVNTQY; D: -; J: TRBJ2-3; length: 9; size: many; V: TRBV30
CDR3: ASSQKERQY; D: -; J: TRBJ2-7; length: 9; size: once; V: TRBV3-1
CDR3: ASSLDGAGEQF; D: -; J: TRBJ2-1; length: 11; size: many; V: TRBV5-1
CDR3: AISVGGDYRYEQY; D: -; J: TRBJ2-7; length: 13; size: -; V: TRBV10-3
CDR3: ASSLGSGLSYEQY; D: -; J: TRBJ2-7; length: 13; size: many; V: TRBV11-3
CDR3: ASRLSGGEQY; D: TRBD1; J: TRBJ2-7; length: 10; size: -; V: TRBV5-1
CDR3: SDAGQGARGYT; D: TRBD1; J: TRBJ1-2; length: 11; size: -; V: TRBV20-1
CDR3: ASSLDRTDTQY; D: -; J: TRBJ2-3; length: 11; size: many; V: TRBV5-1
CDR3: ASSSTPLAGGSYEQY; D: TRBD2; J: TRBJ2-7; length: 15; size: many; V: TRBV7-2
CDR3: ASSLGWGAQETQY; D: -; J: TRBJ2-5; length: 13; size: many; V: TRBV7-8
CDR3: ASSLASGSAYEQY; D: TRBD2; J: TRBJ2-7; length: 13; size: -; V: TRBV7-2
CDR3: ASSPRQVANTGELF; D: -; J: TRBJ2-2; length: 14; size: few; V: TRBV12-3/TRBV12-4
CDR3: ASSALTGNYGYT; D: -; J: TRBJ1-2; length: 12; size: -; V: TRBV2
CDR3: ASSLEGGLYGYT; D: -; J: TRBJ1-2; length: 12; size: many; V: TRBV27
CDR3: ASSPLYLEGTEAF; D: -; J: TRBJ1-1; length: 13; size: -; V: TRBV4-1
CDR3: ASSLGIPRRNTEAF; D: -; J: TRBJ1-1; length: 14; size: many; V: TRBV11-2
CDR3: ASSQDRDVLSYNEQF; D: -; J: TRBJ2-1; length: 15; size: many; V: TRBV4-3
CDR3: SASLGTGGRTDTQY; D: TRBD1; J: TRBJ2-3; length: 14; size: many; V: TRBV20-1
CDR3: ASSRDGGEKLF; D: -; J: TRBJ1-4; length: 11; size: -; V: TRBV6-2/TRBV6-3